This T cell receptor (beta chain) was sequenced for a study of cytomegalovirus exposure and HLA in healthy donors. The V gene end was trimmed by 4 bases and the J gene end by 3 bases; junction bases not matched to a gene: 10. The CDR3 consists of 15 residues. Germline V lookup: CDR1 GTSNPN, CDR2 SVGIG (reference sequence). Primers included in the PCR were 60 Vbeta and 13 Jbeta primers. Data came from immunoSEQ multiplex PCR; TCRdb stores just in-frame clones and leaves some out. The sample includes 95,000 to 100,000 clones, about 80% of them seen just once. Regarding this clone: Its specificity is unknown.

Study-wide findings and caveats: Association of a missense DCLRE1C variant with TCR beta V- and J-gene trimming was reported in a later analysis. Information on immune exposure was restricted to one variable (CMV serostatus). In an earlier analysis, productive rearrangement rates for most beta V segments clustered near 90% or 30%.

The TCR was taken from a man in his forties in good health and CMV-seronegative. The chain employs TRBV30 and TRBJ2-3, with 7 positions matching TRBD2. Sequencing was done on a sample of PBMCs. CDR3 loop: CAWNPSGGVTDTQYF. In DNA form, the CDR3 reads TGTGCCTGGAACCCCTCTGGGGGGGTTACAGATACGCAGTATTTT.